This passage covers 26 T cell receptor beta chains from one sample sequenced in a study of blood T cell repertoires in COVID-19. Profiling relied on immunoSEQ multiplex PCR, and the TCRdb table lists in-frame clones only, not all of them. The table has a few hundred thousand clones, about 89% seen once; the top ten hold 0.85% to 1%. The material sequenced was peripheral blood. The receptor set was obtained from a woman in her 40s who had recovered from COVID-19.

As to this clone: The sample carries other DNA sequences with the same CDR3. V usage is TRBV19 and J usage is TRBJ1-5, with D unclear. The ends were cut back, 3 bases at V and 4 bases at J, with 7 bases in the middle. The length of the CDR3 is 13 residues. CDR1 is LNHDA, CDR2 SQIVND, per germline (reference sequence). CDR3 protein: CASSISLNQPQHF. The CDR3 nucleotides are TGTGCCAGTAGTATCTCCCTTAATCAGCCCCAGCATTTT. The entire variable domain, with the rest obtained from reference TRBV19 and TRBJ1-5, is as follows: DGGITQSPKYLFRKEGQNVTLSCEQNLNHDAMYWYRQDPGQGLRLIYYSQIVNDFQKGDIAEGYSVSREKKESFPLTVTSAQKNPTAFYLCASSISLNQPQHFGDGTRLSIL.

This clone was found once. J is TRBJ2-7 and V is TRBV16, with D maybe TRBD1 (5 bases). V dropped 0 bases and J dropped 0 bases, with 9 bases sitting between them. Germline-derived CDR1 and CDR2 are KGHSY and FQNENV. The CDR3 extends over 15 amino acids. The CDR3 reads CASSQSRVNSYEQYF. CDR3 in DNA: TGTGCCAGCAGCCAATCCAGGGTTAACTCCTACGAGCAGTACTTC.

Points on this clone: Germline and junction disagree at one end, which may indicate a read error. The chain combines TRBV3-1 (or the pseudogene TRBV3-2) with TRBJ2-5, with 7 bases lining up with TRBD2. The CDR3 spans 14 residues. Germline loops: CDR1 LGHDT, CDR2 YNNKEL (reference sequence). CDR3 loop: CASSQREGGQPPHF. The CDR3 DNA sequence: TGTGCCAGCAGCCAAAGGGAGGGAGGACAACCCCCCCACTTC.

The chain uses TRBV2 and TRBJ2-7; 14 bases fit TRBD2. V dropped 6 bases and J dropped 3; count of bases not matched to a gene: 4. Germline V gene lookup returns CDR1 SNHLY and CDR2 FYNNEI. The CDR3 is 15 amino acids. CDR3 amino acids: CASRVGTSGGYEQYF. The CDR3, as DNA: TGTGCCAGCAGAGTAGGGACTAGCGGGGGCTACGAGCAGTACTTC.

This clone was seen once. CDR3 nucleotide sequence: TGTGCCAGCAGTTTAGCGACGGACAGGGGTTATAATTCACCCCTCCACTTT. Amino acid sequence: CASSLATDRGYNSPLHF. V and J are TRBV27 and TRBJ1-6; 9 bases are shared with TRBD1. Germline CDR1 MNHEY, CDR2 SMNVEV (reference sequence). The CDR3 covers 17 residues. V gave up 2 bases and J gave up 4 bases; unmatched junction bases: 6.

CDR3 bases: TGTGCCAGCAGAGGGACAGGGGCTTATGGCTACACCTTC. Protein: CASRGTGAYGYTF. V gene TRBV6-5 combines with J gene TRBJ1-2; 10 bases agree with TRBD1. With 6 bases clipped from V and 5 bases from J, the junction kept 3 bases outside the gene matches. The CDR3 loop spans 13 amino acids. In germline, CDR1 is MNHEY, CDR2 SVGAGI.

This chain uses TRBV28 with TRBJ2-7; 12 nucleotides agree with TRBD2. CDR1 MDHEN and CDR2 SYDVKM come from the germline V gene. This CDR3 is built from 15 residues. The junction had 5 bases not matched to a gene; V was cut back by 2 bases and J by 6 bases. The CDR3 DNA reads TGTGCCAGCAGTTTACGGGCTAGCGGGAGGGTCGAGCAGTACTTC. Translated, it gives CASSLRASGRVEQYF. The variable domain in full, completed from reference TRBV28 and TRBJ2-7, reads DVKVTQSSRYLVKRTGEKVFLECVQDMDHENMFWYRQDPGLGLRLIYFSYDVKMKEKGDIPEGYSVSREKKERFSLILESASTNQTSMYLCASSLRASGRVEQYFGPGTRLTVT.

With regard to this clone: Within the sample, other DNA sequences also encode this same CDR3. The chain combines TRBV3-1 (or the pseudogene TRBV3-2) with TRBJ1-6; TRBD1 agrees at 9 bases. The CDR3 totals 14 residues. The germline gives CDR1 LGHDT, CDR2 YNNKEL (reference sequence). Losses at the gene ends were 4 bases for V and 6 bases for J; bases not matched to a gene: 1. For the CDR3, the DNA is TGTGCCAGCAGCCCGACAGGGGGTAATTCACCCCTCCACTTT. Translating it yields CASSPTGGNSPLHF.

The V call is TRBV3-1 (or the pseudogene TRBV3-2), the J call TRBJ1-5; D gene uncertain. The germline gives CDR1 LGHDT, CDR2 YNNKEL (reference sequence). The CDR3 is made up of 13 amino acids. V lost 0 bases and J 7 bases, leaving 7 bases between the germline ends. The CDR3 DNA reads TGTGCCAGCAGCCAAGATATCGGGCAGCCCCAGCATTTT. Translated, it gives CASSQDIGQPQHF.

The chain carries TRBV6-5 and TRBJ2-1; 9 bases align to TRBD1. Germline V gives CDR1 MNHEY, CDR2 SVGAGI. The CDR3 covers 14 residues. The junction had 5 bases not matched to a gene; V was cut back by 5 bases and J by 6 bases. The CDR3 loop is CASSPDRGRNEQFF. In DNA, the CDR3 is TGTGCCAGCAGTCCGGACAGGGGTCGCAATGAGCAGTTCTTC.

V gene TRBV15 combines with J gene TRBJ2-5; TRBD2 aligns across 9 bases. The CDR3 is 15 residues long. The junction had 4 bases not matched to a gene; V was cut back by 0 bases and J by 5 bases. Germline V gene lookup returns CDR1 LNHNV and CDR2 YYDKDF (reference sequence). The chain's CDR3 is CATSRDSGSMETQYF. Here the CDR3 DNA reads TGTGCCACCAGCAGAGATAGCGGGAGCATGGAGACCCAGTACTTC.

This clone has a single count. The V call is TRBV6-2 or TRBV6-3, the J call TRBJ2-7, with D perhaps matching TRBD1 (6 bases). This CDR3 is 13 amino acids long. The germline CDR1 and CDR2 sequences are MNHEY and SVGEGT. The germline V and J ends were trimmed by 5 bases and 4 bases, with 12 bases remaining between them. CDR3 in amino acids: CASSHDRSYEQYF. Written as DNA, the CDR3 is TGTGCCAGCAGTCACGACAGGTCTTACGAGCAGTACTTC.

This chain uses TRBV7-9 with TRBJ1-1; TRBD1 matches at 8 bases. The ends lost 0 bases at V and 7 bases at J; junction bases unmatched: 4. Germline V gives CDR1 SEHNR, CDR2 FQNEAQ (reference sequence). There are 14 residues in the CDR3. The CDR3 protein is CASSLAGDRGEAFF. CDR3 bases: TGTGCCAGCAGCTTAGCGGGAGACAGGGGTGAAGCTTTCTTT.

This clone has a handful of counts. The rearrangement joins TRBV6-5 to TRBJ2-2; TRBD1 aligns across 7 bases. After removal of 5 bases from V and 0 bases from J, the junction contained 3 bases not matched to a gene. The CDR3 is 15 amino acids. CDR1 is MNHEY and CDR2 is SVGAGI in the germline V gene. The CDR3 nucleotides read TGTGCCAGCAGTCCCGGGACAGCGAACACCGGGGAGCTGTTTTTT. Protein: CASSPGTANTGELFF.

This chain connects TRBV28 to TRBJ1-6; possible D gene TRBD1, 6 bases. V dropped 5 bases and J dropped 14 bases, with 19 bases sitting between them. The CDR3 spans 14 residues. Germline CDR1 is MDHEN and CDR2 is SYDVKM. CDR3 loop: CASSPQDGRGTLHF. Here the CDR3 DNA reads TGTGCCAGCAGTCCGCAGGACGGGAGGGGGACCCTCCACTTT.

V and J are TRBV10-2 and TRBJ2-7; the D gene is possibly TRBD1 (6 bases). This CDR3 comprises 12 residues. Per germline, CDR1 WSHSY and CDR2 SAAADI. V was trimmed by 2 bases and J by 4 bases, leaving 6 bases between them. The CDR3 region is CASSERGYEQYF. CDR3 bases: TGCGCCAGCAGTGAGAGGGGGTACGAGCAGTACTTC.

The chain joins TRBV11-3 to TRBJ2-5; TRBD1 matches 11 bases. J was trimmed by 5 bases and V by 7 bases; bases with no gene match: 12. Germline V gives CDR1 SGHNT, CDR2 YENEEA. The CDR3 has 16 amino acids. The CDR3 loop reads CASTLGGQGAWETQYF. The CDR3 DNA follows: TGTGCCAGCACCCTAGGAGGACAGGGGGCTTGGGAGACCCAGTACTTC.

The CDR3 reads CASSHPEGTGGLTEAFF. The CDR3 DNA follows: TGTGCCAGCAGCCATCCCGAGGGGACAGGGGGGCTCACTGAAGCTTTCTTT. The chain combines TRBV11-3 with TRBJ1-1; 11 bases map to TRBD1. CDR1 and CDR2 (germline): SGHNT, YENEEA. The CDR3 loop spans 17 amino acids. V lost 5 bases to trimming and J lost 4 bases; unmatched junction nucleotides: 12. The entire variable domain, with the rest obtained from reference TRBV11-3 and TRBJ1-1, is as follows: EAGVVQSPRYKIIEKKQPVAFWCNPISGHNTLYWYLQNLGQGPELLIRYENEEAVDDSQLPKDRFSAERLKGVDSTLKIQPAELGDSAVYLCASSHPEGTGGLTEAFFGQGTRLTVV.

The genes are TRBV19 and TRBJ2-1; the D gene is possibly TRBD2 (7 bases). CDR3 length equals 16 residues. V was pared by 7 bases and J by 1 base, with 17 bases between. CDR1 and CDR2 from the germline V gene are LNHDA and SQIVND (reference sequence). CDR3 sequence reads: CASKGDYRLSYNEQFF. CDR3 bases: TGTGCCAGTAAGGGGGACTATCGATTATCCTACAATGAGCAGTTCTTC.

DNA for the CDR3: TGTGCCAGCAGTTACTCGTTTGACAGTCAAGAGACCCAGTACTTC. Translation: CASSYSFDSQETQYF. The chain is built from TRBV6-5 and TRBJ2-5; D possibly corresponds to TRBD1 (5 bases). The CDR3 extends over 15 amino acids. Germline assignment: CDR1 MNHEY and CDR2 SVGAGI. V gave up 0 bases and J gave up 2 bases, with 10 bases separating them.

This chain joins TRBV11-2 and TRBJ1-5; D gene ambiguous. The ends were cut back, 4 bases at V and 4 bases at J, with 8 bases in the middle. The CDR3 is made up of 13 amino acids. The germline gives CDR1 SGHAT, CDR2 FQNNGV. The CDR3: CASSSGSNQPQHF. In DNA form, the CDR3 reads TGTGCCAGCAGCTCAGGCTCAAATCAGCCCCAGCATTTT.

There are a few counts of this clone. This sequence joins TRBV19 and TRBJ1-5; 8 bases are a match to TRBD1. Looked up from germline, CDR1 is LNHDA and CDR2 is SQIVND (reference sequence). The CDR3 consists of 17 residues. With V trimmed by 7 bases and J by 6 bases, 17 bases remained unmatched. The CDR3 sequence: CASTGQANPGTSQPQHF. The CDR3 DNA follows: TGTGCCAGTACGGGACAGGCGAACCCCGGGACGTCTCAGCCCCAGCATTTT.

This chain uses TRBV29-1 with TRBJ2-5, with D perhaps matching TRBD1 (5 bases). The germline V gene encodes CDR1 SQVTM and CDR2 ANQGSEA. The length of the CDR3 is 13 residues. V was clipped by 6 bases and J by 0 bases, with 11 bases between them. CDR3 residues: CSVATTDQETQYF. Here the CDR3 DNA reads TGCAGCGTCGCTACGACAGACCAAGAGACCCAGTACTTC.

The CDR3 spells CASSYRTEKETQYF. The CDR3 DNA is TGTGCCAGCAGCTACCGCACCGAGAAGGAGACCCAGTACTTC. V usage is TRBV5-8 and J usage is TRBJ2-5; D is unresolved. V lost 3 bases and J lost 5, with 14 bases in between. The CDR3 length is 14 residues. CDR1 is SGHTS and CDR2 is YDEGEE in the germline V gene.

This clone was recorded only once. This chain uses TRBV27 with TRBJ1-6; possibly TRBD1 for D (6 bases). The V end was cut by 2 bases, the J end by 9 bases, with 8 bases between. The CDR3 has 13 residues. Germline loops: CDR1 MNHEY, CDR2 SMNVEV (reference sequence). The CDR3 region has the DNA TGTGCCAGCAGTTTACGGGACATTTCACCCCTCCACTTT. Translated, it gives CASSLRDISPLHF.

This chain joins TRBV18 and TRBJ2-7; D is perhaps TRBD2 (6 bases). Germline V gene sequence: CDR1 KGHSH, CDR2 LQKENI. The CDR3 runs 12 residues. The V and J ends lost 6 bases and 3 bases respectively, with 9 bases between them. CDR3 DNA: TGTGCCAGCTCGTCGGACTACTACGAGCAGTACTTC. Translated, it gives CASSSDYYEQYF.